The text below deals with one TCR beta chain. Its antigen has not been determined. The sample holds no much larger clone one base away, and base qualities are not on file. Reading from cysteine to phenylalanine, the CDR3 counts 14 amino acids. Only the CDR3 DNA stays, 42 bases, in frame from base 1. CDR1 and CDR2, looked up from the germline V gene, are SGHRS and YFSETQ. Trimming removed 3 bases from V and 0 bases from J, leaving 10 bases between the germline ends. The donors were healthy, HIV-negative adults with no recently reported acute infections or vaccinations. Every donor was a Caucasian adult residing in Nashville, Tennessee, USA. CD4+ T cells were enriched by magnetic negative selection; naive cells were then positively selected on CD45RA, and the negative fraction formed the memory subset. Blood was collected by leukapheresis, and PBMCs were isolated by Ficoll-Histopaque density gradient centrifugation and then cryopreserved in liquid nitrogen vapor phase. Analytical flow cytometry was used to check the purity and quantity of every magnetically sorted T cell population. Genomic DNA was isolated from each sorted fraction and quantified by UV absorbance on a Nanodrop 2000c.

TCR CDR3 regions were amplified from genomic DNA by multiplex PCR using the deep immunoSEQ assay. Genomic DNA extracted from each cell subset was distributed evenly over all wells of several immunoSEQ 96-well plates, and each plate served as one replicate. For sorted subsets, 200 to 250 ng of genomic DNA, equivalent to 25,000 to 30,000 T cell genomes, went into each replicate PCR. The purified libraries were quantified using a Qubit 3.0 fluorometer, sized with a Bioanalyzer 2100, and then quantified again using the KAPA Library Quantification kit. Every immunoSEQ 96-well plate was sequenced on a dedicated single-read 150-cycle Illumina NextSeq 550 flow cell. The source study handled its data this way. Because the immunoSEQ output included only junctional sequences and no quality scores, the filtering could not be the same as the filtering used for full-length reads. To assign V/J genes and CDR3, sequences were annotated using PyIR, a Python wrapper for IgBLAST v1.9, with IMGT germline references. Any read was removed if the V/J assignment was weak (E-value above 1e-6), the CDR3 was missing, or the read contained stop codons, out-of-frame junctions, or ambiguous translated residues. A V3J clonotype was defined by an identical inferred V gene, J gene, and CDR3 amino acid sequence. The percentage overlap between two repertoires was calculated by dividing the number of shared unique clonotypes by the size of the smaller repertoire. Three approaches were used to assess repertoire richness: RTK rarefaction, the Chao1 estimator, and Recon v2.1 estimates of unobserved clonotypes. Generation probabilities were computed with OLGA for all TCRbeta clonotypes obtained by the gDNA method from several donors. TCRdb took over this immuneACCESS table, retaining in-frame rearrangements with V and J assigned. Such tables are incomplete; in checked studies, under half of the missing clones stem from an unresolved V gene, and the remainder is unexplained. V, J and clone size are those of that table, while D and trimming were read from the DNA. Recorded for this sample are over 2 million clones; 85% to 95% of them occurred a single time. The ten largest clonotypes hold approximately 0.4% of the sample.

The data were taken from a study of shared clonotypes between healthy human individuals (dated by TCRdb to about 2020). In terms of the full investigation: Three men and a couple of women, aged 18 to 49 years, made up the cohort. Libraries were prepared and TCR repertoires were sequenced by different laboratories using diverse techniques, in order to increase sequencing depth and limit assay-specific biases. To estimate repertoire size and how much clonotype sharing occurs between individuals, the study deeply sequenced the blood TCR repertoires of 5 or 6 healthy adults. For each donor, CD4 naive and CD4 memory were each run on three plates, CD8 naive on two plates, and CD8 memory on one plate. Per donor, leukapheresis produced somewhere between about 0.9 and 9.5 billion PBMCs. Results the study describes overall, beyond this receptor: Only blood was sampled, and tissue TCR repertoires likely differ from those in blood. Across a few donors, approximately 4.6% of naive CD4, roughly 3.5% of naive CD8, 2% to 2.5% of memory CD4, and around 0.4% of memory CD8 clonotypes were shared. Larger estimated clonotype richness was generally found for naive subsets than for memory subsets. Rarefaction of sorted-subset datasets indicated incomplete sequencing despite the large sequencing depth. Compared with non-shared clonotypes, clonotypes shared by all four sorted-subset donors had higher generation probabilities. The genetic and exposure-history diversity represented was limited by the small number of donors. Pairwise subsampling indicated that sequencing depth was expected to affect the degree of clonotype sharing among donors.

The TCR was taken from a man in his late teens or twenties in good health. Some clones in this sample may be carry-over from other donors' samples. Recombination linked TRBV5-1 to TRBJ2-7, with the D gene too uncertain to name. Sequenced input: naive CD4+ T cells from PBMCs. The sample's cell subset or site label, in plain terms: CD45RA+ positively selected. In nucleotides, the sequence is TGCGCCAGCAGCTCCCCAGAGAGCTCCTACGAGCAGTACTTC. This is translated as CASSSPESSYEQYF.